This T cell receptor beta chain is from a study of OX40 agonist ivuxolimab in advanced cancers. About the research overall: Among those treated, three patients had partial responses, one with hepatocellular carcinoma and two with cutaneous melanoma.

Trimming removed 6 bases at V and 1 base at J, with 9 bases between. Germline V gene data show CDR1 as MNHEY and CDR2 as SMNVEV (reference sequence). The CDR3 has 13 amino acids. Study-wide points: Antigen specificity of clonally expanded peripheral T cells was not established. Compared with CD4+, CD8+ T cells on average had more expanded clones.

Turning to this clone: Its antigen remains unknown. The same CDR3 arises from other DNA sequences in this sample as well.

Assay used: immunoSEQ multiplex PCR; TCRdb lists only in-frame clones, some missing. The sample has 11,000 to 15,000 clones, approximately 77% seen once; the top ten hold 36%. This TCR came from an adult with an advanced solid tumor such as melanoma, head and neck, liver or kidney cancer. The chain carries TRBV27 and TRBJ1-1; possible D gene TRBD1, 5 bases. The material sequenced was CD4+ or CD8+ T cells sorted from blood, taken in a trial of the OX40 agonist ivuxolimab. The CDR3, as DNA: TGTGCCAGCAGCTTCACAGGGAACACTGAAGCTTTCTTT. It translates to CASSFTGNTEAFF.